This T cell receptor (beta chain) was recorded in a study of neurological immune-mediated disorders. Synthesis of cDNA was carried out by template-switch 5'RACE. The reaction used 10-nucleotide random UMIs. Every sequencing run produced over 160 million TCR-beta sequences, and the sequences from any one run covered 15-18 subjects. Via MiXCR, TCRdb re-called the 5' RACE reads, giving one row per CDR3 protein. Of over 60,000 distinct CDR3 sequences detected, roughly 4.8% appear once; the ten largest clones hold about 2.2%. This clonotype was seen many times. The clonotype was recovered from a woman in her seventies with multiple sclerosis. The sample consisted of PBMCs.

CDR3 sequence reads: CASSSGLAGPQETQYF. Here the CDR3 DNA reads TGCGCCAGCAGCTCGGGACTAGCGGGACCACAAGAGACCCAGTACTTC. The chain links TRBV5-1 to TRBJ2-5; 13 positions match TRBD2. CDR3 length: 16 residues. Per germline, CDR1 SGHRS and CDR2 YFSETQ. Germline trimming cut 3 bases from V and 2 bases from J; bases unmatched to any gene: 4. Together with reference TRBV5-1 and TRBJ2-5, the CDR3 gives the full variable domain: KAGVTQTPRYLIKTRGQQVTLSCSPISGHRSVSWYQQTPGQGLQFLFEYFSETQRNKGNFPGRFSGRQFSNSRSEMNVSTLELGDSALYLCASSSGLAGPQETQYFGPGTRLLVL.